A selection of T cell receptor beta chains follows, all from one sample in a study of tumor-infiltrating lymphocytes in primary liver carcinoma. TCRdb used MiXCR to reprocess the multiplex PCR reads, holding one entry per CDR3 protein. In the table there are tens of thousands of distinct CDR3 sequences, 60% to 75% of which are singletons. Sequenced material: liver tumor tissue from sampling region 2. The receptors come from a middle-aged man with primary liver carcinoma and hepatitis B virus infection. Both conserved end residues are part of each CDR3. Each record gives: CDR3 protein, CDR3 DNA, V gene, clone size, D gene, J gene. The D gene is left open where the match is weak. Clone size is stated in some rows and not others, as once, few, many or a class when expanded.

CDR3: CASRETPGAYEQYF
DNA: TGTGCCAGCCGTGAGACTCCTGGGGCCTACGAGCAGTACTTC
V: TRBV6-1
size: NA
D: NA
J: TRBJ2-7

CDR3: CASSLPVGLAGGGCEQYF
DNA: TGCGCCAGCAGCTTACCCGTTGGACTAGCGGGAGGGGGGTGCGAGCAGTACTTC
V: TRBV11-2
size: NA
D: TRBD2
J: TRBJ2-7

CDR3: CASTLGGISTDAFF
DNA: TGCGCCAGCACCCTGGGGGGAATCTCGACTGATGCTTTCTTT
V: TRBV5-1
size: NA
D: NA
J: TRBJ1-1

CDR3: CGGSPTGNNEQFF
DNA: TGTGGCGGCAGCCCAACAGGGAACAATGAGCAGTTCTTC
V: TRBV6-5
size: once
D: NA
J: TRBJ2-1

CDR3: CVSRLVLSYEQYF
DNA: TGTGTCAGCAGACTGGTACTGTCCTACGAGCAGTACTTC
V: TRBV12-3/TRBV12-4
size: once
D: NA
J: TRBJ2-7

CDR3: CSVEEGAGDTQYF
DNA: TGCAGCGTTGAAGAAGGGGCTGGAGATACGCAGTATTTT
V: TRBV29-1
size: many
D: NA
J: TRBJ2-3

CDR3: CASSYSPGEDPGYEQFF
DNA: TGCGCCAGCAGTTACTCTCCGGGGGAGGACCCGGGGTATGAGCAGTTCTTC
V: TRBV6-6
size: NA
D: NA
J: TRBJ2-1

CDR3: CASSPGTAHGSQYF
DNA: TGTGCCAGCAGCCCTGGGACCGCGCATGGTTCCCAGTACTTC
V: TRBV11-3
size: once
D: NA
J: TRBJ2-5

CDR3: CTNSLTDTPYEQYF
DNA: TGTACCAACAGCTTAACTGACACTCCCTACGAGCAGTACTTC
V: TRBV11-2
size: NA
D: NA
J: TRBJ2-7

CDR3: CAWSGPPLPDQETQYF
DNA: TGTGCCTGGAGTGGCCCCCCCCTGCCAGACCAAGAGACCCAGTACTTC
V: TRBV30
size: many
D: NA
J: TRBJ2-5

CDR3: CTSSLAGHREHYF
DNA: TGTACCAGCAGTTTAGCGGGGCATAGGGAGCATTACTTC
V: TRBV28
size: NA
D: TRBD2
J: TRBJ2-7

CDR3: CSSSEAPGQGYEQYF
DNA: TGTTCTAGCAGTGAAGCCCCGGGACAGGGTTACGAGCAGTACTTC
V: TRBV6-1
size: NA
D: TRBD1
J: TRBJ2-7

CDR3: CAWSLPGTEAFF
DNA: TGTGCCTGGAGTCTGCCGGGCACTGAAGCTTTCTTT
V: TRBV30
size: NA
D: NA
J: TRBJ1-1

CDR3: CASSSTDRGYEQYF
DNA: TGTGCCAGCAGCTCCACCGACAGGGGCTACGAGCAGTACTTC
V: TRBV6-5
size: many
D: TRBD1
J: TRBJ2-7

CDR3: CASNLDGTALYGYTF
DNA: TGTGCCAGCAACCTTGACGGGACAGCCCTCTATGGCTACACCTTC
V: TRBV12-3/TRBV12-4
size: many
D: TRBD1
J: TRBJ1-2

CDR3: CASSRGLLTDTQYF
DNA: TGTGCCAGCAGCCGAGGACTGCTCACGGATACGCAGTATTTT
V: TRBV21-1
size: NA
D: NA
J: TRBJ2-3

CDR3: CASMTQGAHGYTF
DNA: TGTGCCAGCATGACGCAGGGCGCCCATGGCTACACCTTC
V: TRBV27
size: few
D: NA
J: TRBJ1-2

CDR3: CARSQLAGLTTNTQYF
DNA: TGTGCCAGGAGCCAATTAGCGGGTTTAACCACAAATACGCAGTATTTT
V: TRBV6-1
size: once
D: TRBD2
J: TRBJ2-3

CDR3: CVSTPLGRGGEETQYF
DNA: TGTGTCAGCACTCCCTTAGGGAGGGGGGGCGAAGAGACCCAGTACTTC
V: TRBV28
size: NA
D: NA
J: TRBJ2-5

CDR3: CASSLVTLAGTGDLFF
DNA: TGTGCCAGCAGCTTAGTGACGCTAGCGGGAACCGGGGACCTGTTTTTC
V: TRBV11-2
size: NA
D: TRBD2
J: TRBJ2-2

CDR3: CASRPGTDSIQPQHF
DNA: TGTGCCAGCAGACCCGGGACAGATAGCATTCAGCCCCAGCACTTT
V: TRBV6-6
size: NA
D: TRBD1
J: TRBJ1-5

CDR3: CASSWVASYNEQFF
DNA: TGTGCGAGCAGTTGGGTAGCGAGCTACAATGAGCAGTTCTTC
V: TRBV12-3/TRBV12-4
size: NA
D: NA
J: TRBJ2-1

CDR3: CSFEAPGVGGHTF
DNA: TGCAGCTTTGAAGCACCAGGAGTTGGTGGCCACACCTTC
V: TRBV29-1
size: NA
D: NA
J: TRBJ1-2

CDR3: CASSVVSADMQYF
DNA: TGTGCCAGCAGCGTAGTTAGCGCAGATATGCAGTATTTT
V: TRBV9
size: NA
D: NA
J: TRBJ2-3

CDR3: CASSLQNTEAFF
DNA: TGTGCCAGCAGCTTACAAAACACTGAAGCTTTCTTT
V: TRBV7-8
size: many
D: NA
J: TRBJ1-1

CDR3: CASSPNSGTPADSQYF
DNA: TGCGCCAGCTCGCCAAATAGCGGGACCCCAGCAGATTCGCAGTATTTT
V: TRBV5-1
size: many
D: TRBD2
J: TRBJ2-3

CDR3: CNVVRGDEQYF
DNA: TGCAACGTTGTGCGGGGAGACGAGCAGTACTTC
V: TRBV29-1
size: NA
D: NA
J: TRBJ2-7

CDR3: CASSQVSSSSGEQFF
DNA: TGCGCCAGCAGCCAAGTTTCTAGCAGCTCAGGGGAGCAGTTCTTC
V: TRBV4-1
size: large
D: NA
J: TRBJ2-1

CDR3: CANSLQDHDTEAFF
DNA: TGTGCCAACAGTCTACAGGATCACGACACTGAAGCTTTCTTT
V: TRBV12-3/TRBV12-4
size: few
D: NA
J: TRBJ1-1

CDR3: CASSLKVLAGASSYNEQLF
DNA: TGTGCCAGCAGCCTGAAAGTGCTAGCGGGGGCAAGTTCCTACAATGAGCAGTTATTC
V: TRBV5-5
size: NA
D: TRBD2
J: TRBJ2-1

CDR3: CVITGGYNEQFF
DNA: TGCGTCATCACAGGAGGCTACAATGAGCAGTTCTTC
V: TRBV10-2
size: NA
D: NA
J: TRBJ2-1

CDR3: CASNRSLVGEQYF
DNA: TGTGCCAGCAACCGATCTCTCGTGGGGGAGCAATACTTC
V: TRBV16
size: NA
D: NA
J: TRBJ2-7

CDR3: CANRLAGTDTEYF
DNA: TGTGCCAACAGGTTAGCGGGAACAGATACGGAGTATTTT
V: TRBV6-5
size: NA
D: TRBD2
J: TRBJ2-3

CDR3: CASGQAQGAGETQYF
DNA: TGTGCCAGCGGCCAAGCGCAGGGGGCAGGGGAGACCCAGTACTTC
V: TRBV4-2
size: once
D: TRBD1
J: TRBJ2-5

CDR3: CASNTDMGNEQFF
DNA: TGTGCCAGCAACACGGACATGGGTAATGAGCAATTCTTC
V: TRBV12-3/TRBV12-4
size: once
D: NA
J: TRBJ2-1

CDR3: CGSSLAYPGTGSDYEQYF
DNA: TGTGGCAGCAGCTTAGCTTATCCCGGGACAGGGAGCGATTACGAGCAGTACTTC
V: TRBV11-2
size: NA
D: TRBD1
J: TRBJ2-7

CDR3: CSVPLSLSSEQFF
DNA: TGCAGCGTTCCACTGTCCCTGAGCAGTGAGCAGTTCTTC
V: TRBV29-1
size: NA
D: NA
J: TRBJ2-1

CDR3: CSVELAPGVTQYF
DNA: TGCAGCGTTGAATTGGCACCCGGAGTGACCCAGTACTTC
V: TRBV29-1
size: NA
D: NA
J: TRBJ2-5

CDR3: CNVNRGGRNEQCF
DNA: TGCAACGTCAACAGGGGTGGACGGAACGAGCAGTGCTTC
V: TRBV29-1
size: once
D: TRBD1
J: TRBJ2-7

CDR3: CGSSLMLGSNEQFF
DNA: TGTGGCAGCAGCTTGATGCTGGGAAGCAATGAGCAGTTCTTC
V: TRBV11-2
size: NA
D: NA
J: TRBJ2-1

CDR3: CASRLNTLTEAFF
DNA: TGTGCCAGCCGTTTAAATACTCTCACTGAAGCTTTCTTT
V: TRBV12-3/TRBV12-4
size: NA
D: NA
J: TRBJ1-1

CDR3: CANSLGFAGALDSNQPQHF
DNA: TGTGCCAACAGCTTAGGGTTCGCAGGAGCACTCGATAGCAATCAGCCCCAGCATTTT
V: TRBV7-8
size: NA
D: NA
J: TRBJ1-5

CDR3: CASSQENNEQFF
DNA: TGCGCCAGCAGCCAAGAAAACAATGAGCAGTTCTTC
V: TRBV4-1
size: many
D: NA
J: TRBJ2-1

CDR3: CASSLKIQALAGGNEEFF
DNA: TGCGCCAGCAGCCTAAAGATTCAGGCGCTAGCGGGAGGCAATGAGGAGTTCTTC
V: TRBV4-1
size: NA
D: TRBD2
J: TRBJ2-1

CDR3: CASSYSTGRQGSEQFF
DNA: TGTGCTAGCAGTTACTCGACGGGAAGGCAGGGAAGTGAGCAGTTCTTC
V: TRBV6-5
size: NA
D: NA
J: TRBJ2-1

CDR3: CASSRLLGNRDLGKLFF
DNA: TGTGCCAGCAGCCGCTTGTTAGGGAACAGGGACCTTGGAAAACTGTTTTTT
V: TRBV14
size: NA
D: NA
J: TRBJ1-4

CDR3: CASSSSGPQQWAEQFF
DNA: TGTGCCAGCAGCTCTAGTGGGCCCCAGCAGTGGGCTGAGCAGTTCTTC
V: TRBV7-9
size: many
D: NA
J: TRBJ2-1

CDR3: CASSQSRAADTGELFF
DNA: TGTGCCAGCAGCCAATCGAGGGCGGCCGACACAGGGGAGCTGTTTTTT
V: TRBV14
size: NA
D: NA
J: TRBJ2-2

CDR3: CASRRDLRGYEHYF
DNA: TGTGCCAGCAGAAGGGACCTCAGGGGCTACGAGCACTACTTC
V: TRBV6-5
size: once
D: NA
J: TRBJ2-7

CDR3: CASSLASRLAKSIQYF
DNA: TGTGCCAGCAGTTTAGCTTCCAGGCTAGCCAAAAGCATTCAGTACTTC
V: TRBV28
size: once
D: NA
J: TRBJ2-4

CDR3: CASSLGLNTEAFF
DNA: TGTGCCAGCAGCTTAGGACTGAACACTGAAGCTTTCTTT
V: TRBV11-2
size: many
D: NA
J: TRBJ1-1